In its sample, the clone carrying this T cell receptor (beta chain) was seen many times. Germline V gene data show CDR1 as LGHDT and CDR2 as YNNKEL (reference sequence). The CDR3 runs 14 residues. The V and J ends lost 4 bases and 4 bases, in that order; junction bases with no gene match: 1. This sample was taken from a study of T cells of healthy individuals. One entry per CDR3 protein results from TCRdb running MiXCR on the 5' RACE reads. This table holds some 69,000 distinct CDR3 sequences, roughly 15% found once. This sequence was found in a human donor in good health. J is TRBJ2-1 and V is TRBV3-1, with 10 bases lining up with TRBD2. The CDR3 DNA is TGTGCCAGCAGCCGGACTAGCGGATACAATGAGCAGTTCTTC. This sequence encodes CASSRTSGYNEQFF.